This is a list of T cell receptor beta chains from one sample in a study of T cells in Graves' hyperthyroidism and ophthalmopathy. A single record per CDR3 protein comes from TCRdb applying MiXCR to the multiplex PCR reads. The profile shows around 760,000 distinct CDR3 sequences, 30% to 40% of them singletons. Sequenced input: blood. The receptor set was obtained from a woman between 40 and 55 years old with Graves' hyperthyroidism. CDR3s include the opening cysteine and the closing phenylalanine or tryptophan. A D gene is named only where the DNA matches it firmly. The listing skips clone size in some rows; elsewhere it reads once, few, many or a size class.

v_gene: TRBV10-3
abundance: many
j_gene: TRBJ2-6
d_gene: TRBD1
CDR3aa: CAISASFGQGNSGANVLTF
CDR3nt: TGTGCCATCAGTGCGAGCTTTGGACAGGGCAACTCTGGGGCCAACGTCCTGACTTTC

v_gene: TRBV4-3
abundance: -
j_gene: TRBJ2-5
d_gene: TRBD2
CDR3aa: CASSRLAGIQETQYF
CDR3nt: TGCGCCAGCAGCCGACTAGCGGGGATCCAAGAGACCCAGTACTTC

v_gene: TRBV11-2
abundance: -
j_gene: TRBJ2-7
d_gene: TRBD1
CDR3aa: CASTGTGATYEQYF
CDR3nt: TGTGCCTCTACCGGGACAGGGGCCACCTACGAGCAGTACTTC

v_gene: TRBV6-6
abundance: few
j_gene: TRBJ1-3
d_gene: -
CDR3aa: CASSHIGGSGNTIYF
CDR3nt: TGTGCCAGCAGTCACATAGGGGGTAGTGGAAACACCATATATTTT

v_gene: TRBV12-3/TRBV12-4
abundance: few
j_gene: TRBJ1-5
d_gene: -
CDR3aa: CASSVRTANQPQHF
CDR3nt: TGTGCCAGCAGTGTCCGGACAGCTAATCAGCCCCAGCATTTT

v_gene: TRBV7-9
abundance: -
j_gene: TRBJ1-5
d_gene: -
CDR3aa: CASSPHLDRPNQPQHF
CDR3nt: TGTGCCAGCAGCCCCCACCTGGACAGACCGAATCAGCCCCAGCATTTT

v_gene: TRBV29-1
abundance: many
j_gene: TRBJ1-1
d_gene: -
CDR3aa: CSVDQGTMNTEAFF
CDR3nt: TGCAGCGTTGACCAGGGGACCATGAACACTGAAGCTTTCTTT

v_gene: TRBV7-7
abundance: many
j_gene: TRBJ1-2
d_gene: TRBD1
CDR3aa: CASSLSGDRGNGYTF
CDR3nt: TGTGCCAGCAGCTTATCCGGAGACAGGGGAAATGGCTACACCTTC

v_gene: TRBV10-3
abundance: -
j_gene: TRBJ2-2
d_gene: TRBD1
CDR3aa: CATGTVDRDGELFF
CDR3nt: TGTGCCACCGGGACAGTGGACAGGGACGGGGAGCTGTTTTTT

v_gene: TRBV9
abundance: -
j_gene: TRBJ2-2
d_gene: -
CDR3aa: CASSVEGTGSSNTGELFF
CDR3nt: TGTGCCAGCAGCGTAGAGGGGACGGGGTCATCGAACACCGGGGAGCTGTTTTTT

v_gene: TRBV20-1
abundance: few
j_gene: TRBJ2-7
d_gene: -
CDR3aa: CSALALGHLFEQYF
CDR3nt: TGCAGTGCACTTGCCTTAGGACATCTTTTCGAGCAGTACTTC

v_gene: TRBV29-1
abundance: -
j_gene: TRBJ1-1
d_gene: TRBD1
CDR3aa: CSVGQGVQAEAFF
CDR3nt: TGCAGCGTTGGACAGGGGGTGCAAGCTGAAGCTTTCTTT

v_gene: TRBV28
abundance: -
j_gene: TRBJ1-1
d_gene: TRBD1
CDR3aa: CASSSPDRAEVAFF
CDR3nt: TGTGCCAGCAGTTCCCCGGACAGGGCGGAGGTAGCTTTCTTT

v_gene: TRBV11-2
abundance: many
j_gene: TRBJ1-2
d_gene: TRBD1
CDR3aa: CASSLSGQGSGYTF
CDR3nt: TGTGCCAGCAGCTTATCCGGACAGGGCTCTGGCTACACCTTC

v_gene: TRBV6-5
abundance: few
j_gene: TRBJ1-5
d_gene: TRBD1
CDR3aa: CASSYDDRGKLPQHF
CDR3nt: TGTGCCAGCAGTTACGATGACAGGGGAAAGCTGCCCCAGCATTTT

v_gene: TRBV20-1
abundance: few
j_gene: TRBJ1-1
d_gene: -
CDR3aa: CSARDREGAGSMNTEAFF
CDR3nt: TGCAGTGCTAGAGATCGCGAGGGCGCGGGTTCTATGAACACTGAAGCTTTCTTT

v_gene: TRBV29-1
abundance: many
j_gene: TRBJ1-2
d_gene: -
CDR3aa: CSVRTGPYGYTF
CDR3nt: TGCAGCGTTCGAACAGGCCCCTATGGCTACACCTTC

v_gene: TRBV29-1
abundance: -
j_gene: TRBJ2-7
d_gene: TRBD1
CDR3aa: CSVSPMGQGARHEQYF
CDR3nt: TGCAGCGTTTCCCCAATGGGACAGGGGGCTCGCCACGAGCAGTACTTC

v_gene: TRBV7-2
abundance: -
j_gene: TRBJ1-6
d_gene: -
CDR3aa: CASSLGMVTEANSPLHF
CDR3nt: TGTGCCAGCAGCTTAGGGATGGTCACTGAAGCTAATTCACCCCTCCACTTT

v_gene: TRBV20-1
abundance: -
j_gene: TRBJ2-5
d_gene: -
CDR3aa: CSARDRPGLSGKETQYF
CDR3nt: TGCAGTGCTAGAGATAGGCCAGGGCTTTCGGGGAAAGAGACCCAGTACTTC

v_gene: TRBV10-1
abundance: once
j_gene: TRBJ2-6
d_gene: -
CDR3aa: CASQGEASSGANVLTF
CDR3nt: TGCGCCAGCCAAGGGGAGGCTTCCTCTGGGGCCAACGTCCTGACTTTC

v_gene: TRBV4-1
abundance: -
j_gene: TRBJ1-1
d_gene: -
CDR3aa: CASSQDVGGSSPEAFF
CDR3nt: TGCGCCAGCAGCCAAGATGTCGGGGGGTCGAGCCCTGAAGCTTTCTTT

v_gene: TRBV20-1
abundance: -
j_gene: TRBJ1-1
d_gene: -
CDR3aa: CSAEWQLNTEAFF
CDR3nt: TGCAGTGCCGAGTGGCAGCTGAACACTGAAGCTTTCTTT

v_gene: TRBV12-3/TRBV12-4
abundance: -
j_gene: TRBJ2-7
d_gene: -
CDR3aa: CASSLVTDTYEQYF
CDR3nt: TGTGCCAGCAGTTTAGTAACAGACACCTACGAGCAGTACTTC

v_gene: TRBV24-1
abundance: many
j_gene: TRBJ1-3
d_gene: -
CDR3aa: CATSGEGVSGNTIYF
CDR3nt: TGTGCCACCAGTGGAGAGGGGGTCTCTGGAAACACCATATATTTT

v_gene: TRBV2
abundance: -
j_gene: TRBJ2-1
d_gene: -
CDR3aa: CASSAGAAFNEQFF
CDR3nt: TGTGCCAGCAGTGCCGGGGCAGCTTTTAATGAGCAGTTCTTC

v_gene: TRBV29-1
abundance: -
j_gene: TRBJ1-2
d_gene: -
CDR3aa: CSVEQGRLYGYTF
CDR3nt: TGCAGCGTTGAACAGGGGAGACTCTATGGCTACACCTTC

v_gene: TRBV7-9
abundance: many
j_gene: TRBJ2-2
d_gene: -
CDR3aa: CASSAQGIGELFF
CDR3nt: TGTGCCAGCAGCGCCCAGGGGATCGGGGAGCTGTTTTTT

v_gene: TRBV10-3
abundance: many
j_gene: TRBJ1-4
d_gene: TRBD1
CDR3aa: CAIGGGQLNEKLFF
CDR3nt: TGTGCCATCGGTGGGGGACAGCTAAATGAAAAACTGTTTTTT

v_gene: TRBV19
abundance: -
j_gene: TRBJ1-1
d_gene: -
CDR3aa: CASSMELGENTEAFF
CDR3nt: TGTGCCAGTAGTATGGAGTTAGGGGAGAACACTGAAGCTTTCTTT

v_gene: TRBV29-1
abundance: -
j_gene: TRBJ1-2
d_gene: TRBD1
CDR3aa: CSVEGGQIYGYTF
CDR3nt: TGCAGCGTTGAGGGGGGACAGATCTATGGCTACACCTTC

v_gene: TRBV6-5
abundance: -
j_gene: TRBJ2-2
d_gene: -
CDR3aa: CASSYSRRGRTGELFF
CDR3nt: TGTGCCAGCAGTTACTCGAGGAGGGGGCGGACCGGGGAGCTGTTTTTT

v_gene: TRBV10-3
abundance: many
j_gene: TRBJ2-5
d_gene: -
CDR3aa: CAISESKGSQETQYF
CDR3nt: TGTGCCATCAGTGAGTCGAAGGGGTCCCAAGAGACCCAGTACTTC

v_gene: TRBV10-3
abundance: -
j_gene: TRBJ1-5
d_gene: -
CDR3aa: CASSYPRGPTSYSNQPQHF
CDR3nt: TGTGCCAGCAGTTACCCCCGAGGACCGACATCTTATAGCAATCAGCCCCAGCATTTT

v_gene: TRBV2
abundance: -
j_gene: TRBJ2-1
d_gene: -
CDR3aa: CASSVHEQFF
CDR3nt: TGTGCCAGCAGTGTCCATGAGCAGTTCTTC

v_gene: TRBV7-2
abundance: -
j_gene: TRBJ1-1
d_gene: TRBD1
CDR3aa: CASSLASTNRGSSFF
CDR3nt: TGTGCCAGCAGCTTAGCTTCCACTAACAGGGGAAGTTCTTTCTTT

v_gene: TRBV5-1
abundance: many
j_gene: TRBJ2-7
d_gene: TRBD2
CDR3aa: CASSGDAYEQYF
CDR3nt: TGTGCCAGCAGCGGGGACGCCTACGAGCAGTACTTC

v_gene: TRBV9
abundance: -
j_gene: TRBJ2-2
d_gene: -
CDR3aa: CASSVEGTGTGSCFF
CDR3nt: -

v_gene: TRBV9
abundance: few
j_gene: TRBJ2-2
d_gene: TRBD1
CDR3aa: CASSPGTGITGELFF
CDR3nt: TGTGCCAGCAGCCCCGGGACAGGGATCACCGGGGAGCTGTTTTTT

v_gene: TRBV2
abundance: many
j_gene: TRBJ1-2
d_gene: -
CDR3aa: CASSELRGGYTF
CDR3nt: TGTGCCAGCAGTGAGCTCAGGGGTGGCTACACCTTC

v_gene: TRBV12-3/TRBV12-4
abundance: many
j_gene: TRBJ2-7
d_gene: -
CDR3aa: CASSLEQGHYEQYF
CDR3nt: TGTGCCAGCAGTCTCGAGCAGGGGCACTACGAGCAGTACTTC

v_gene: TRBV4-3
abundance: few
j_gene: TRBJ1-5
d_gene: TRBD1
CDR3aa: CASSQVQTGSGNQPQHF
CDR3nt: TGCGCCAGCAGCCAAGTCCAGACAGGGTCGGGCAATCAGCCCCAGCATTTT

v_gene: TRBV24-1
abundance: -
j_gene: TRBJ1-5
d_gene: -
CDR3aa: CARQSNQPQHF
CDR3nt: TGTGCTAGACAGAGCAATCAGCCCCAGCATTTT

v_gene: TRBV19
abundance: many
j_gene: TRBJ2-7
d_gene: -
CDR3aa: CASAHSYEQYF
CDR3nt: TGTGCCAGTGCTCATTCCTACGAGCAGTACTTC

v_gene: TRBV7-9
abundance: few
j_gene: TRBJ1-2
d_gene: TRBD1
CDR3aa: CASSLTYQRDRNYGYTF
CDR3nt: TGTGCCAGCAGCCTTACATACCAAAGGGACAGAAACTATGGCTACACCTTC

v_gene: TRBV13
abundance: once
j_gene: TRBJ2-7
d_gene: -
CDR3aa: CASSLGGSISYEQYF
CDR3nt: TGTGCCAGCAGCTTAGGGGGTAGTATCTCCTACGAGCAGTACTTC

v_gene: TRBV9
abundance: many
j_gene: TRBJ1-2
d_gene: -
CDR3aa: CASSVEQNYGYTF
CDR3nt: TGTGCCAGCAGCGTAGAACAGAACTATGGCTACACCTTC